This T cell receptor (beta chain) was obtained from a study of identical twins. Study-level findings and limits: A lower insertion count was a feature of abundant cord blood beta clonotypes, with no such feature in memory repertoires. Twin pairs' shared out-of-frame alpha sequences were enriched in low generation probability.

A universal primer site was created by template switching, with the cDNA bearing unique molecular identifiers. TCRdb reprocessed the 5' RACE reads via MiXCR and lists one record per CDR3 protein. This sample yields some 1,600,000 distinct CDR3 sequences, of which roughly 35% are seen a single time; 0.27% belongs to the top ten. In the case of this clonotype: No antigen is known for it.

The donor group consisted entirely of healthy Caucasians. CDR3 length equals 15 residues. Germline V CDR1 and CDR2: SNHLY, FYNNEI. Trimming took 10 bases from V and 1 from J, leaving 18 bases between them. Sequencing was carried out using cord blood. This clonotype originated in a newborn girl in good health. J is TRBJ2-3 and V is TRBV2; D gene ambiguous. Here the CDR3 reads CATSTQSTRTDTQYF. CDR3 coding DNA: TGTGCCACCTCCACTCAGTCGACCCGCACAGATACGCAGTATTTT.